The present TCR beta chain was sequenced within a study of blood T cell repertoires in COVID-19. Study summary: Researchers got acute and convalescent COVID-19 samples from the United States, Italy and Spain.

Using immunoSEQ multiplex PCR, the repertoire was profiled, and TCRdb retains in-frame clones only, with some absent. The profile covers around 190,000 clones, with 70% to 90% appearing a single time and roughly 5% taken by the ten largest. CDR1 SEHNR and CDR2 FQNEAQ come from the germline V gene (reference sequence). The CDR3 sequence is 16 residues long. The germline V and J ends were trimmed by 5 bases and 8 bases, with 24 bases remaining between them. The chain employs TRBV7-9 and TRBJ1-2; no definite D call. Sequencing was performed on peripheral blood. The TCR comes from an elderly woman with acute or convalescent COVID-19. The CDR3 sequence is CASSVYGAGPAMGYTF. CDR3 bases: TGTGCCAGCAGCGTGTACGGCGCAGGTCCTGCGATGGGCTACACCTTC.